This T cell receptor beta chain was retrieved from a study of tumor-infiltrating lymphocytes in primary liver carcinoma. Study observations and caveats: Lower overlap was observed for tumor-adjacent and tumor-blood pairs relative to tumor region pairs.

Investigators took RNA and DNA out together from approximately 22-30 mg of unsorted bulk tissue. Five separate regions of each tumor underwent sampling. To note about this clonotype: As yet, its antigen is unknown. The missing conserved phenylalanine or tryptophan at the end of this CDR3 makes a read error likely.

Germline CDR1 is SGHNT and CDR2 is YYREEE (reference sequence). The CDR3 spans 15 residues. V dropped 5 bases and J dropped 4; count of bases not matched to a gene: 8. Making TCR beta cDNA involved approximately 0.5 ug total RNA and a constant-region primer. Slightly modified ARM-PCR served as the procedure for the TCR beta libraries. These libraries came from three rounds of nested multiplex PCR. The study ran its first two PCR rounds for around 9 cycles each, using TRBV1-TRBV30 forward primers and a C-beta reverse primer. Each CDR3 protein gets one entry after TCRdb re-called the multiplex PCR reads with MiXCR. The sample has around 190,000 distinct CDR3 sequences, around 81% seen once.

This sequence originates from a man in his forties with primary liver carcinoma and hepatitis B virus infection. The sequencing sample was made of tumor tissue from primary liver carcinoma. The chain is built from TRBV5-4 and TRBJ2-1; TRBD2 agrees at 8 bases. The CDR3 protein is CASSFVGGGYNEQFL. The CDR3 bases are TGTGCCAGCAGTTTCGTCGGGGGGGGTTACAATGAGCAGTTCTTG.